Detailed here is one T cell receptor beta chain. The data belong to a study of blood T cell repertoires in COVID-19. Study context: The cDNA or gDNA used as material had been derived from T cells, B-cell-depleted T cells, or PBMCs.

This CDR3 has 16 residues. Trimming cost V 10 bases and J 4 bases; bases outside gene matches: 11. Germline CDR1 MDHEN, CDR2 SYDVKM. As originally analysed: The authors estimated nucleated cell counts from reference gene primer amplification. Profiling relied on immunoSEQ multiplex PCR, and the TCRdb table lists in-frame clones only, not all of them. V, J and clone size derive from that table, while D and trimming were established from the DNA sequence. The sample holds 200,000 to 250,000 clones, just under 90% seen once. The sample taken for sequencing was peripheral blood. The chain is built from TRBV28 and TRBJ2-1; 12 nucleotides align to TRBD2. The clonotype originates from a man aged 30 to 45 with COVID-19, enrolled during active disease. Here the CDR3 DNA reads TGTGCCACCAGGTCCAGACTAGCGGGGGATTACAATGAGCAGTTCTTC. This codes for CATRSRLAGDYNEQFF.